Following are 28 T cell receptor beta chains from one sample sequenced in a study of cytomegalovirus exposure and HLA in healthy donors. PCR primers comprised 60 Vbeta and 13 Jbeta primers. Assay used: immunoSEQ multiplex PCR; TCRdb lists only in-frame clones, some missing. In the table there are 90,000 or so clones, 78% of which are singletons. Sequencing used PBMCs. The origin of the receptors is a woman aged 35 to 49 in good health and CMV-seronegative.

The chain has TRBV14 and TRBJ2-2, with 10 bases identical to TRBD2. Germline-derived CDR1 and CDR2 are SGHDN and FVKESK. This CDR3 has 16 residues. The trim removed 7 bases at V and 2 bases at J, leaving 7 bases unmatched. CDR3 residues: CASNPSSGRNTGELFF. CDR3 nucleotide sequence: TGTGCCAGCAACCCGTCTAGCGGGAGAAACACCGGGGAGCTGTTTTTT.

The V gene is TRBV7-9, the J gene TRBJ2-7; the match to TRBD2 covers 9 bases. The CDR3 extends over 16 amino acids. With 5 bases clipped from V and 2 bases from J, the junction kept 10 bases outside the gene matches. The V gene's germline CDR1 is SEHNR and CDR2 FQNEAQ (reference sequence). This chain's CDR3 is CASSPPRVAGAYEQYF. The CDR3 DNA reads TGTGCCAGCAGCCCCCCGAGAGTAGCGGGAGCCTACGAGCAGTACTTC.

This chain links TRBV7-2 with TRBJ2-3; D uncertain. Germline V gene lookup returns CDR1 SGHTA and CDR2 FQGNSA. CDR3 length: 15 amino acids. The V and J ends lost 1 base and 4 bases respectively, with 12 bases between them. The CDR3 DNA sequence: TGTGCCAGCAGCTTAGGTATTCCTCTGTCAGATACGCAGTATTTT. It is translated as CASSLGIPLSDTQYF.

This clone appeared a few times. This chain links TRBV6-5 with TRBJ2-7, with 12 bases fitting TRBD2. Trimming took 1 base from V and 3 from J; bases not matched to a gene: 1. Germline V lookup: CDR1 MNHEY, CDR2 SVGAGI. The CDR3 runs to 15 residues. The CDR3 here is CASSYLGLAGYEQYF. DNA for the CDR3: TGTGCCAGCAGTTACTTGGGACTAGCGGGCTACGAGCAGTACTTC.

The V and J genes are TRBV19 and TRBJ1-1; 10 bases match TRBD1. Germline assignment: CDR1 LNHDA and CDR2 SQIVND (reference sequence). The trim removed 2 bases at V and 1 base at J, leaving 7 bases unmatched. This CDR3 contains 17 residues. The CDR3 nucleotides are TGTGCCAGTAGTATACTCTCGGGACAGGGGCGGAACACTGAAGCTTTCTTT. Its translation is CASSILSGQGRNTEAFF.

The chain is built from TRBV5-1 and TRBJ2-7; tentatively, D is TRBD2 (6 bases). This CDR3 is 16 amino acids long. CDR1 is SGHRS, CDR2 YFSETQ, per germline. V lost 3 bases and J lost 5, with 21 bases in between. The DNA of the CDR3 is TGCGCCAGCAGCTCCCCCAATGCCGGGAGTATCCACGAGCAGTACTTC. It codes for CASSSPNAGSIHEQYF.

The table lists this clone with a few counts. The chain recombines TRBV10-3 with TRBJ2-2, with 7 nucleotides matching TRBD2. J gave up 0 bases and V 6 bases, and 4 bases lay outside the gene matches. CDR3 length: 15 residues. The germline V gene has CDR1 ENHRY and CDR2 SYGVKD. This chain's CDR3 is CAIRGGMSNTGELFF. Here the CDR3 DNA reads TGTGCCATCAGGGGGGGGATGTCGAACACCGGGGAGCTGTTTTTT.

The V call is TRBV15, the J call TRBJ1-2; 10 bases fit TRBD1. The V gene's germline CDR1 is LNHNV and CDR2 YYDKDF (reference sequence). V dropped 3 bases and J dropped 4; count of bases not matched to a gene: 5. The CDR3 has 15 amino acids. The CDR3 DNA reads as TGTGCCACCAGCAGGGACAGGGGGATTTCCTATGGCTACACCTTC. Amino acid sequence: CATSRDRGISYGYTF. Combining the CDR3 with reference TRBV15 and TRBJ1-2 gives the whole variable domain DAMVIQNPRYQVTQFGKPVTLSCSQTLNHNVMYWYQQKSSQAPKLLFHYYDKDFNNEADTPDNFQSRRPNTSFCFLDIRSPGLGDTAMYLCATSRDRGISYGYTFGSGTRLTVV.

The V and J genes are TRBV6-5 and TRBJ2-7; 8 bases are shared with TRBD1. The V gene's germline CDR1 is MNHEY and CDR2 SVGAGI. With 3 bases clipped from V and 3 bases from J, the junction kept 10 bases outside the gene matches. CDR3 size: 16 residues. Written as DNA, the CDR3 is TGTGCCAGCAGTTATGACGACAGGGGAAGAGGCTACGAGCAGTACTTC. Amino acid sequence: CASSYDDRGRGYEQYF.

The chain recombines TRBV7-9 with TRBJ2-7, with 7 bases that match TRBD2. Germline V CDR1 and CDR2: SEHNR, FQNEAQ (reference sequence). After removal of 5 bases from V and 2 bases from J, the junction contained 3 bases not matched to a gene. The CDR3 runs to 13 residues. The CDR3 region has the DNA TGTGCCAGCAGCGTGGGACTACCCTACGAGCAGTACTTC. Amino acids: CASSVGLPYEQYF.

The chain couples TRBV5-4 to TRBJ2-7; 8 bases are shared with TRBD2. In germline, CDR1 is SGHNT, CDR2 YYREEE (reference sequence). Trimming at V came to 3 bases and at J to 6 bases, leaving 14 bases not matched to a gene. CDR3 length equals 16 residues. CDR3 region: CASSSHRAGDLREQYF. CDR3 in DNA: TGTGCCAGCAGCTCGCATAGAGCGGGGGACCTTCGCGAGCAGTACTTC.

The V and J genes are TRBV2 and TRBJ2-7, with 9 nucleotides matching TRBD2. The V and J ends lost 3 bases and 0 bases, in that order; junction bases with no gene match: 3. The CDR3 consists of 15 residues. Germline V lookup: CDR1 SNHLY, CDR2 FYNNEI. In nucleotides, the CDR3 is TGTGCCAGCAGTGATCATAGCGGGAGCTCCTACGAGCAGTACTTC. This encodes CASSDHSGSSYEQYF.

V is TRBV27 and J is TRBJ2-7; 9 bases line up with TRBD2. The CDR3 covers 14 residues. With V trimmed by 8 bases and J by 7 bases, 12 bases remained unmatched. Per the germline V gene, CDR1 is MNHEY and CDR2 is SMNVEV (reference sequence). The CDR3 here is CASPFSGSPGEQYF. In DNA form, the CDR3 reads TGTGCCAGCCCATTTAGCGGGAGTCCGGGGGAGCAGTACTTC.

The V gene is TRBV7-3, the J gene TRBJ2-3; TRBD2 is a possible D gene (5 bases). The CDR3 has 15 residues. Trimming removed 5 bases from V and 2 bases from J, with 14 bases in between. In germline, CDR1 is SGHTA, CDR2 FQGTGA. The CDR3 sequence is CASSLGLLLTDTQYF. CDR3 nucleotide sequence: TGTGCCAGCAGCCTAGGACTGCTCCTCACAGATACGCAGTATTTT.

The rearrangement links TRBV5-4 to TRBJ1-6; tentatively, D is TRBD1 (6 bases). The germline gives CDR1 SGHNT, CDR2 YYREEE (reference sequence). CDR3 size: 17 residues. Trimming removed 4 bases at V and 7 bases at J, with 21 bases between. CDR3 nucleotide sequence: TGTGCCAGCAGCGCCGGTGGGGTACAGGGAAGGAATTCACCCCTCCACTTT. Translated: CASSAGGVQGRNSPLHF.

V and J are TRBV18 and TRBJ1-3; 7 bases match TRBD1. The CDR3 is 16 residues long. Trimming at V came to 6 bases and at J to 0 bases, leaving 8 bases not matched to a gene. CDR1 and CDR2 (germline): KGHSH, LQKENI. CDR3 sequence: CASSQGQADSGNTIYF. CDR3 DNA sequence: TGTGCCAGCTCCCAAGGACAGGCCGACTCTGGAAACACCATATATTTT.

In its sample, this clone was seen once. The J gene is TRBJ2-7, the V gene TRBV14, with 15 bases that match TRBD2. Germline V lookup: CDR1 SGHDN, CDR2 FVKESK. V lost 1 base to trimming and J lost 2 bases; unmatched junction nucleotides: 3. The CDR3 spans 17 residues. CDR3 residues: CASSQGGLAGGTYEQYF. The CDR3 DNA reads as TGTGCCAGCAGCCAAGGGGGACTAGCGGGAGGTACCTACGAGCAGTACTTC.

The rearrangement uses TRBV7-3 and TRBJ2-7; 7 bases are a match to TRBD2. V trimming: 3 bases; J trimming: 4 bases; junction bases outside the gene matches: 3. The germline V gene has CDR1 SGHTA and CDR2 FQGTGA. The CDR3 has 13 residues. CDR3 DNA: TGTGCCAGCAGCTTCGGGACTACTTACGAGCAGTACTTC. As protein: CASSFGTTYEQYF. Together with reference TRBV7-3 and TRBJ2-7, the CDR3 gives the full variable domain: GAGVSQTPSNKVTEKGKYVELRCDPISGHTALYWYRQSLGQGPEFLIYFQGTGAADDSGLPNDRFFAVRPEGSVSTLKIQRTERGDSAVYLCASSFGTTYEQYFGPGTRLTVT.

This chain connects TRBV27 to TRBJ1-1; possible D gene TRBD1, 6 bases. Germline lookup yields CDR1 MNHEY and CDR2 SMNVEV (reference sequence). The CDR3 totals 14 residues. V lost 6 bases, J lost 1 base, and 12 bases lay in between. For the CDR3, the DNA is TGTGCCAGCAGGCTACAGGGCTCGAACACTGAAGCTTTCTTT. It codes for CASRLQGSNTEAFF.

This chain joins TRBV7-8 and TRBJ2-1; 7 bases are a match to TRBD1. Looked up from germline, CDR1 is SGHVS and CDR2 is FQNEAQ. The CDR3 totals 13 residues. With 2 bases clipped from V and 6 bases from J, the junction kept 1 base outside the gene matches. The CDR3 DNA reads TGTGCCAGCAGCTTACGACAGGGCAATGAGCAGTTCTTC. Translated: CASSLRQGNEQFF.

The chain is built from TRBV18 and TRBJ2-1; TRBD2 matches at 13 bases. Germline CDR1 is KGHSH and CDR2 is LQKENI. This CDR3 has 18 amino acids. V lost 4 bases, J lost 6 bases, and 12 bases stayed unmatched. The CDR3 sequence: CASSLSGTSGIGGNEQFF. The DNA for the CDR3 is TGTGCCAGCTCACTCTCCGGGACTAGCGGGATAGGGGGCAATGAGCAGTTCTTC.

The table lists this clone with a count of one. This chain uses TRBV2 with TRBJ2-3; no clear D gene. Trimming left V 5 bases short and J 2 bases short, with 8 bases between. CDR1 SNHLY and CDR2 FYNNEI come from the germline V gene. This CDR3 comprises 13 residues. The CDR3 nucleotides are TGTGCCAGCAGTATGGCGGACACAGATACGCAGTATTTT. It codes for CASSMADTDTQYF.

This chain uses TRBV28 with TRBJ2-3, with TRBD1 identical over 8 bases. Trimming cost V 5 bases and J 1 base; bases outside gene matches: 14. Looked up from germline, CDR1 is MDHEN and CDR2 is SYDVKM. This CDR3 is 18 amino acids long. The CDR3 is CASSLRRQLGQGTDTQYF. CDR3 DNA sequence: TGTGCCAGCAGTCTCCGACGACAATTGGGACAGGGCACAGATACGCAGTATTTT.

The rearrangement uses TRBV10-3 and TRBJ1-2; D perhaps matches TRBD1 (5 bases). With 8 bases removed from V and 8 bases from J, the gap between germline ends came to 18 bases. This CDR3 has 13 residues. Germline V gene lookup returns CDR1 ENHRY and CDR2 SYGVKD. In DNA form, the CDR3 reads TGTGCCATCGGGCCAGGGTTGATGGAGGGCTACACCTTC. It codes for CAIGPGLMEGYTF.

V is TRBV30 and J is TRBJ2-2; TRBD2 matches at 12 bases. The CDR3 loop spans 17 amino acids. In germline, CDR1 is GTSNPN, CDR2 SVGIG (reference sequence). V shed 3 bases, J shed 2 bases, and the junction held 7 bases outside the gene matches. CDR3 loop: CAWSDRLAGANTGELFF. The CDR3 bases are TGTGCCTGGAGCGACAGACTAGCGGGAGCCAACACCGGGGAGCTGTTTTTT.

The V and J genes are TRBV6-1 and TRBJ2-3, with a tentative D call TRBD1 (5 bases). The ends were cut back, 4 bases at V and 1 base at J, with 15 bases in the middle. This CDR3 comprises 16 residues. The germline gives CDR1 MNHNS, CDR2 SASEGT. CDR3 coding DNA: TGTGCCAGCAGTGCGACAGCAAGTGGGGGCACAGATACGCAGTATTTT. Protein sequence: CASSATASGGTDTQYF.

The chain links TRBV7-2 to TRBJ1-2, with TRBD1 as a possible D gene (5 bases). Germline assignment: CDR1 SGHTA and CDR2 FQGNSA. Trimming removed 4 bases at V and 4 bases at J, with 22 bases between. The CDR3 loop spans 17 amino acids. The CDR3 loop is CASSSNVLAGIVYGYTF. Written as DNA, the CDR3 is TGTGCCAGCAGCTCGAACGTCTTGGCAGGGATTGTCTATGGCTACACCTTC.

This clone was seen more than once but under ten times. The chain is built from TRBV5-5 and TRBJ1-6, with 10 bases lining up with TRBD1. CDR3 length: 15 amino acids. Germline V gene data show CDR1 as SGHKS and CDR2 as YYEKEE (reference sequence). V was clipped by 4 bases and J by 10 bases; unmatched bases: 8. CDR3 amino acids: CASSLGQGKQSPLHF. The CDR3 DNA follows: TGTGCCAGCAGCCTGGGACAGGGGAAACAATCACCCCTCCACTTT.